The entry below describes one TCR beta chain. The antigen is unknown. The data were obtained in a study of CD8+ T cells in alopecia areata. In the study overall: Patients took tofacitinib for 6 to 18 months, followed by 6 drug-free months. General study findings and limits: Normal-skin resident alphabeta T cells also appear among scalp sample sequences. Just one nonresponder means the tie between baseline CD8+ expansion and response stays uncertain. Lesional tissue from the scalp (especially in alopecia totalis/universalis) showed higher clonality than normal scalp.

The sample's treatment: oral pan-JAK inhibitor, 5-10 mg twice daily. Reverse transcribed after extraction, RNA yielded cDNA as the sequencing template. Data came from immunoSEQ multiplex PCR; TCRdb stores just in-frame clones and leaves some out. Of around 300,000 clones detected, about three fifths appear once; the ten largest clones hold more than 0.85%. Trimming took off 7 bases at V and 4 bases at J, with 8 bases between the two ends. The CDR3 is made up of 11 amino acids. Germline CDR1 and CDR2: SQVTM and ANQGSEA. The chain combines TRBV29-1 with TRBJ1-3; D uncertain. The specimen comprised CD4+ T cells sorted from blood, sampled around week 54, from a patient treated with tofacitinib. The clonotype originates from a human donor with alopecia areata. The CDR3 loop reads CSADLGNTIYF. The CDR3 DNA follows: TGCAGCGCCGACCTAGGAAACACCATATATTTT.